This T cell receptor beta chain is drawn from a study of T cell responses to AZD1222 COVID-19 vaccine. Overall study context: Pooling was applied to second doses at about 4 or about 12 weeks. Study results and caveats: It was only after the peak T cell response that any repertoires were sampled. AZD1222 recipients seropositive at baseline numbered only five or six. The study found Spike-specific TCR breadth and depth rose after two AZD1222 doses.

Profiled with immunoSEQ multiplex PCR; TCRdb holds only in-frame clones, not every one. The table includes about 150,000 clones, 70% to 90% detected once. On this clone: Its specificity is unknown.

V gave up 2 bases and J gave up 4 bases, with 6 bases separating them. This CDR3 region has 13 residues. The germline gives CDR1 MNHEY, CDR2 SVGAGI. The sample consisted of peripheral blood, taken on day 0 of AZD1222 vaccination. The sequence was obtained from an adult in good health. The J gene is TRBJ1-5, the V gene TRBV6-5; tentatively, D is TRBD1 (5 bases). The CDR3 reads CASSYGGNQPQHF. The CDR3 DNA sequence: TGTGCCAGCAGTTACGGGGGAAATCAGCCCCAGCATTTT.